The present T cell receptor (beta chain) was sequenced within a study of response to subunit inactivated influenza vaccine. CDR3 size: 14 residues. V shed 4 bases and J shed 5 bases, with 15 bases lying between them. CDR1 is LGHDT, CDR2 YNNKEL, per germline (reference sequence). This clonotype was counted a few times. TCRdb recomputed calls from the RT-PCR reads with MiXCR, one row per CDR3 protein. Found here are a few hundred thousand distinct CDR3 sequences, 14% of them singletons; the top ten hold 8.5% to 14%. This receptor was identified in a man in his fifties or sixties who received an inactivated influenza vaccine. Specimen: PBMCs from blood, collected 11 to 12 days after vaccination. The V gene is TRBV3-1, the J gene TRBJ2-7; TRBD2 is a possible D gene (6 bases). CDR3 amino acids: CASSPAGGGNEQYF. Here the CDR3 DNA reads TGTGCCAGCAGCCCCGCCGGGGGAGGAAACGAGCAGTACTTC.